The rows below give T cell receptor beta chains drawn from one sample of a study of vaccination and CD4 T cells after COVID-19. Using its own MiXCR run on the PCR reads, TCRdb lists one record per CDR3 protein. Among roughly 15,000 distinct CDR3 sequences listed, about three quarters were seen once. Their specific antigens are unknown. Sequences were obtained from CD4+ T cells from blood, cultured in vitro. The receptor set was obtained from a human donor who had recovered from COVID-19. CDR3s include the opening cysteine and the closing phenylalanine or tryptophan. Each record gives: clone size, J gene, V gene, D gene, CDR3 DNA, CDR3 protein. D genes are given only for firm matches. Expanded clones get a size class; other rows say once, few or many, or leave the size out.

abundance: few
j_gene: TRBJ1-5
v_gene: TRBV20-1
d_gene: TRBD1
CDR3nt: TGCAGTGCTAGCCCAGACAGGGCCAATCGGCCCCAGCATTTT
CDR3aa: CSASPDRANRPQHF

abundance: NA
j_gene: TRBJ2-5
v_gene: TRBV7-9
d_gene: TRBD1
CDR3nt: TGTGCCAGCAGCCGCGGACAGGGGGCCTTCCAAGAGACCCAGTACTTC
CDR3aa: CASSRGQGAFQETQYF

abundance: NA
j_gene: TRBJ1-1
v_gene: TRBV7-6
d_gene: NA
CDR3nt: NA
CDR3aa: CASTNQTSMYLCASVIGGRTEAFF

abundance: NA
j_gene: TRBJ2-5
v_gene: TRBV7-6
d_gene: NA
CDR3nt: TGTGCCAGCAGCTTCGTAGGACTCGGCGGGGCAGAGACCCAGTACTTC
CDR3aa: CASSFVGLGGAETQYF

abundance: NA
j_gene: TRBJ2-7
v_gene: TRBV7-9
d_gene: NA
CDR3nt: TGTGCCAGCAGCTCCGCCTCCTACGAGCAGTACTTC
CDR3aa: CASSSASYEQYF

abundance: NA
j_gene: TRBJ2-7
v_gene: TRBV28
d_gene: NA
CDR3nt: TGTGCCAGCAGTTTATTGAGCAGGGATCGTTACGAGCAGTACTTC
CDR3aa: CASSLLSRDRYEQYF

abundance: NA
j_gene: TRBJ1-6
v_gene: TRBV7-2
d_gene: TRBD1
CDR3nt: TGTGCCAGCAGCGTTTCACAGGGGAATTATTCACCCCTCCACTTT
CDR3aa: CASSVSQGNYSPLHF

abundance: NA
j_gene: TRBJ2-3
v_gene: TRBV6-5
d_gene: NA
CDR3nt: TGTGCCAGCAGTTACGGCAGTACGCAGTATTTT
CDR3aa: CASSYGSTQYF

abundance: once
j_gene: TRBJ1-1
v_gene: TRBV12-3/TRBV12-4
d_gene: NA
CDR3nt: TGTGCCAGCAGTTTAAAGGAGTTTGGGAACACTGAAGCTTTCTTT
CDR3aa: CASSLKEFGNTEAFF

abundance: NA
j_gene: TRBJ1-1
v_gene: TRBV6-1
d_gene: TRBD1
CDR3nt: TGTGCCAGCAGTACCCGGACAGGGGGCAAGACTTTCTTT
CDR3aa: CASSTRTGGKTFF

abundance: few
j_gene: TRBJ1-5
v_gene: TRBV6-4
d_gene: TRBD1
CDR3nt: TGTGCCAGCAGCAGTACAGGGGGTAGCAATCAGCCCCAGCATTTT
CDR3aa: CASSSTGGSNQPQHF

abundance: once
j_gene: TRBJ1-2
v_gene: TRBV7-2
d_gene: NA
CDR3nt: TGTGCCAGCAGCCAACCACAGGACGTCTATGGCTACACCTTC
CDR3aa: CASSQPQDVYGYTF

abundance: NA
j_gene: TRBJ1-5
v_gene: TRBV20-1
d_gene: NA
CDR3nt: TGCAGTGCTAGTTGGGGTGGGGCTCAGCCCCAGCATTTT
CDR3aa: CSASWGGAQPQHF

abundance: NA
j_gene: TRBJ1-1
v_gene: TRBV6-1
d_gene: NA
CDR3nt: TGTGCCAGCAGAAATACAGGGAAGAAAGCTTTCTTT
CDR3aa: CASRNTGKKAFF

abundance: NA
j_gene: TRBJ2-3
v_gene: TRBV27
d_gene: NA
CDR3nt: TGTGCCAGCAGTCTAACAACCCGAAATACGCAGTATTTT
CDR3aa: CASSLTTRNTQYF

abundance: NA
j_gene: TRBJ2-7
v_gene: TRBV11-2
d_gene: TRBD1
CDR3nt: TGTGCCAGCAGCCCATCAACAGGGGGCTACGAGCAGTACTTC
CDR3aa: CASSPSTGGYEQYF

abundance: NA
j_gene: TRBJ1-5
v_gene: TRBV7-2
d_gene: NA
CDR3nt: TGTGCCAGCAGCTTAGAGAACAATCAGCCCCAGCATTTT
CDR3aa: CASSLENNQPQHF

abundance: NA
j_gene: TRBJ2-7
v_gene: TRBV21-1
d_gene: NA
CDR3nt: TGTGCCAGCCTCCCAATGGAGTGCGAGCAGTACTTC
CDR3aa: CASLPMECEQYF

abundance: large
j_gene: TRBJ1-1
v_gene: TRBV7-6
d_gene: TRBD1
CDR3nt: TGTGCCAGCAGCCTACTCGGGACAGGTGAAGCTTTCTTT
CDR3aa: CASSLLGTGEAFF

abundance: once
j_gene: TRBJ2-7
v_gene: TRBV15
d_gene: TRBD2
CDR3nt: TGTGCCACCAGCAGATCACTAGCGGGGGGACTCTACGAGCAGTACTTC
CDR3aa: CATSRSLAGGLYEQYF

abundance: NA
j_gene: TRBJ2-3
v_gene: TRBV6-1
d_gene: NA
CDR3nt: TGTGCCAGCAGCCCTGGCCGGAGCACAGATACGCAGTATTTT
CDR3aa: CASSPGRSTDTQYF

abundance: once
j_gene: TRBJ2-1
v_gene: TRBV28
d_gene: NA
CDR3nt: TGTGCCAGCAGGTCCAGCTCAGGTGAGCAGTTCTTC
CDR3aa: CASRSSSGEQFF

abundance: NA
j_gene: TRBJ2-5
v_gene: TRBV7-2
d_gene: NA
CDR3nt: TGTGCCAGCAGCTTAGTTTTGGGGAAGGAGACCCAGTACTTC
CDR3aa: CASSLVLGKETQYF

abundance: NA
j_gene: TRBJ1-1
v_gene: TRBV6-2/TRBV6-3
d_gene: NA
CDR3nt: TGTGCCAGCAGTTACTCGAACTTCGCTGAAGCTTTCTTT
CDR3aa: CASSYSNFAEAFF

abundance: NA
j_gene: TRBJ1-3
v_gene: TRBV6-5
d_gene: TRBD1
CDR3nt: TGTGCCAGCAGTTCCAACTTTAGACAGGGTCCTAGCTCTGGAAACACCATATATTTT
CDR3aa: CASSSNFRQGPSSGNTIYF

abundance: few
j_gene: TRBJ1-2
v_gene: TRBV6-2/TRBV6-3
d_gene: NA
CDR3nt: TGTGCCAGCAGTTACAATCGGGCGTCCTCGTATGGCTACACCTTC
CDR3aa: CASSYNRASSYGYTF